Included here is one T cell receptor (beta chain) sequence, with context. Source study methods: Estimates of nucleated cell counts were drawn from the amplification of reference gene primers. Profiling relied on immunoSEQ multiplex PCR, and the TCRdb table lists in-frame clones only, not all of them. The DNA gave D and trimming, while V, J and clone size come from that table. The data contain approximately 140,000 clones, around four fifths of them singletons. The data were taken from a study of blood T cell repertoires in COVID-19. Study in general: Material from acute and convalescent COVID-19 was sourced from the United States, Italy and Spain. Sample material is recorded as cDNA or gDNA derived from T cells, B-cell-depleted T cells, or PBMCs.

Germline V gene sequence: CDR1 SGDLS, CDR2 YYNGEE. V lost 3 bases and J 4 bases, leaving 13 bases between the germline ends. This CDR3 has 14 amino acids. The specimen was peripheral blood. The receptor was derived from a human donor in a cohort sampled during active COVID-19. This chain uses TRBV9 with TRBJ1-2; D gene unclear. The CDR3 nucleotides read TGTGCCAGCAGCGGCCCCGACGGACTCTATGGCTACACCTTC. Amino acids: CASSGPDGLYGYTF.